Listed here are 15 T cell receptor beta chains from one sample, sequenced in a study of vaccination effects on CD4 cells after COVID-19 (dated by TCRdb to 2021 to 2024). The ViraFEST assay stimulated PBMC with viral peptide pools and then used TCR sequencing to identify antigen-specific CD4+ T cell clonotypes by expansion. After around ten days of culture, CD4+ T cells were isolated with the EasySep CD4+ T cell isolation kit. PCR-confirmed SARS-CoV-2 infection had occurred in convalescent patients between March and December 2020, before the Alpha, Beta and Delta variants emerged in the United States. For these TCRs, the target antigens are not known. Libraries were prepared through the immunoSEQ multiplex PCR assay. Drawn from immuneACCESS, this table holds only the in-frame rearrangements with V and J called that TCRdb kept. Clones are partly lost; checked studies trace under half to an unresolved V gene and leave the rest unexplained. This sample is represented by around 46,000 clones; around 75% of them were singletons. The ten largest clones take up 25% to 30% of the sample.

This specimen consisted of CD4+ T cells from PBMCs cultured with a peptide pool, obtained before COVID-19 vaccination. All receptors derive from a human donor who had a prior SARS-CoV-2 infection.

V and J are TRBV4-1 and TRBJ1-2; D is ambiguous. Trimming removed 6 bases at V and 2 bases at J, with 10 bases between. This CDR3 contains 13 residues. In germline, CDR1 is MGHRA, CDR2 YSYEKL. The CDR3 reads CASRPPGNYGYTF. The CDR3 nucleotides are TGCGCCAGCAGACCCCCAGGCAACTATGGCTACACCTTC.

This clone showed up just once. The V call is TRBV6-6, the J call TRBJ1-6; TRBD1 might be the D (5 bases). Germline V gene sequence: CDR1 MNHNY, CDR2 SVGAGI (reference sequence). This CDR3 comprises 16 residues. Trimming took off 2 bases at V and 9 bases at J, with 17 bases between the two ends. The CDR3 sequence is CASSYDSWPGSSPLHF. The CDR3 DNA reads as TGTGCCAGCAGTTACGATTCCTGGCCAGGGTCTTCACCCCTCCACTTT.

V gene TRBV30 combines with J gene TRBJ1-4, with 7 bases matching TRBD1. The junction had 6 bases not matched to a gene; V was cut back by 3 bases and J by 2 bases. This CDR3 is built from 15 residues. Per germline, CDR1 GTSNPN and CDR2 SVGIG (reference sequence). The CDR3 coding sequence is TGTGCCTGGAGGCAGGGGGACGGGACTAATGAAAAACTGTTTTTT. Its protein is CAWRQGDGTNEKLFF. The full variable domain, completed using reference TRBV30 and TRBJ1-4, is SQTIHQWPATLVQPVGSPLSLECTVEGTSNPNLYWYRQAAGRGLQLLFYSVGIGQISSEVPQNLSASRPQDRQFILSSKKLLLSDSGFYLCAWRQGDGTNEKLFFGSGTQLSVL.

This chain uses TRBV9 with TRBJ2-1, with 7 bases that match TRBD2. The J segment lost 10 bases and the V segment lost 1 base, leaving 8 bases of the junction unmatched. Germline assignment: CDR1 SGDLS and CDR2 YYNGEE. This CDR3 is built from 14 residues. CDR3 residues: CASSVSAGEREQFF. CDR3 bases: TGTGCCAGCAGCGTAAGTGCGGGAGAACGGGAGCAGTTCTTC.

In DNA form, the CDR3 reads TGTGCCAGCAGCTTGTATAATTCACCCCTCCACTTT. Residues: CASSLYNSPLHF. The V call is TRBV7-2, the J call TRBJ1-6; D gene unclear. V lost 3 bases to trimming and J lost 4 bases, with 1 base between them. Germline loops: CDR1 SGHTA, CDR2 FQGNSA. The CDR3 covers 12 residues.

The rearrangement uses TRBV5-8 and TRBJ1-3, with D uncertain. CDR1 and CDR2 from the germline V gene are SGHTS and YDEGEE. CDR3 length equals 15 residues. Trimming cost V 0 bases and J 0 bases, with 7 bases left between them. Written as DNA, the CDR3 is TGTGCCAGCAGCTTGGCCCAGTCCTCTGGAAACACCATATATTTT. It codes for CASSLAQSSGNTIYF.

This clone was counted a single time. This chain uses TRBV4-1 with TRBJ2-3, with 14 bases lining up with TRBD2. V shed 6 bases, J shed 2 bases, and the junction held 7 bases outside the gene matches. The germline CDR1 and CDR2 sequences are MGHRA and YSYEKL. This CDR3 contains 17 residues. The CDR3 here is CASRGLAGVRDTDTQYF. The CDR3 DNA is TGCGCCAGCAGGGGACTAGCGGGAGTACGGGACACAGATACGCAGTATTTT.

The chain has TRBV7-8 and TRBJ2-7, with 9 bases matching TRBD2. This CDR3 contains 15 residues. The germline gives CDR1 SGHVS, CDR2 FQNEAQ. Trimming cost V 1 base and J 3 bases; bases outside gene matches: 4. CDR3: CASSLGAGGLYEQYF. In DNA, the CDR3 is TGTGCCAGCAGCTTAGGAGCGGGAGGTCTCTACGAGCAGTACTTC.

The rearrangement uses TRBV7-3 and TRBJ2-2, with a possible D match to TRBD2 (5 bases). V was pared by 3 bases and J by 7 bases, with 9 bases between. CDR3 length: 13 residues. The germline V gene has CDR1 SGHTA and CDR2 FQGTGA. The CDR3 here is CASSFGEFGELFF. CDR3 sequence (DNA): TGTGCCAGCAGCTTCGGGGAGTTCGGGGAGCTGTTTTTT.

The chain joins TRBV30 to TRBJ2-7; 9 positions agree with TRBD2. The CDR3 contains 15 residues. Germline-derived CDR1 and CDR2 are GTSNPN and SVGIG (reference sequence). With 5 bases clipped from V and 4 bases from J, the junction kept 12 bases outside the gene matches. This CDR3 reads CAWETGLANSYEQYF. As DNA, the CDR3 is TGTGCCTGGGAGACAGGACTAGCGAATTCGTACGAGCAGTACTTC. Complete variable domain (other parts from reference TRBV30 and TRBJ2-7): SQTIHQWPATLVQPVGSPLSLECTVEGTSNPNLYWYRQAAGRGLQLLFYSVGIGQISSEVPQNLSASRPQDRQFILSSKKLLLSDSGFYLCAWETGLANSYEQYFGPGTRLTVT.

The J gene is TRBJ2-7, the V gene TRBV19; 16 bases line up with TRBD2. Germline V gene sequence: CDR1 LNHDA, CDR2 SQIVND (reference sequence). This CDR3 has 16 residues. V shed 4 bases and J 5 bases; nucleotides not matched to a gene: 5. The CDR3 reads CASSKGLAGGWDEQYF. The CDR3 DNA sequence: TGTGCCAGTAGTAAGGGACTAGCGGGAGGGTGGGACGAGCAGTACTTC.

The V call is TRBV27, the J call TRBJ2-1; 8 nucleotides agree with TRBD1. The germline V gene encodes CDR1 MNHEY and CDR2 SMNVEV (reference sequence). V lost 3 bases to trimming and J lost 2 bases; unmatched junction nucleotides: 3. The length of the CDR3 is 15 residues. The CDR3 spells CASSFTRGPYNEQFF. DNA of the CDR3: TGTGCCAGCAGTTTCACCAGGGGGCCCTACAATGAGCAGTTCTTC.

This sequence joins TRBV4-1 and TRBJ2-5, with D tentatively TRBD2 (6 bases). CDR3 size: 15 residues. V gave up 1 base and J gave up 2 bases, with 11 bases separating them. Germline values: CDR1 MGHRA, CDR2 YSYEKL. In DNA, the CDR3 is TGCGCCAGCAGCCAAGGTCCCGGACTACAAGAGACCCAGTACTTC. As protein: CASSQGPGLQETQYF.

This rearrangement joins TRBV11-2 to TRBJ2-2; 15 bases are shared with TRBD2. Germline V lookup: CDR1 SGHAT, CDR2 FQNNGV. The CDR3 totals 18 residues. With V trimmed by 6 bases and J by 4 bases, 9 bases remained unmatched. Written as DNA, the CDR3 is TGTGCCAGCAGGAGGCCGGGACTAGCGGGAGGTCGCACCGGGGAGCTGTTTTTT. It yields the protein CASRRPGLAGGRTGELFF.

The CDR3 nucleotides read TGTGCCAAAAATAGGGCGGTCTCCTACAATGAGCAGTTCTTC. It encodes CAKNRAVSYNEQFF. This chain joins TRBV9 and TRBJ2-1, with D uncertain. Trimming stripped 9 bases from V and 0 bases from J, with 13 bases between. CDR3 length: 14 residues. CDR1 is SGDLS and CDR2 is YYNGEE in the germline V gene.